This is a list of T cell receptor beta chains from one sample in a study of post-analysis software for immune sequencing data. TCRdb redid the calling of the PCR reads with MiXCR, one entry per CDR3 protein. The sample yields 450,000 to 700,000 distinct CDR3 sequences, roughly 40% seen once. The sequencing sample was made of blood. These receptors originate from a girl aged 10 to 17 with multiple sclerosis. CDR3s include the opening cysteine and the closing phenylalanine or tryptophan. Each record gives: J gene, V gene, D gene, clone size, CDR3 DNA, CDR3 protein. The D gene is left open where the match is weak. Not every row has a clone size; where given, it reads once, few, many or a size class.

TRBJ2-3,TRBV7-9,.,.,TGTGCCAGCAGCTTCTGGACAGCCGGGAGCACAGATACGCAGTATTTT,CASSFWTAGSTDTQYF
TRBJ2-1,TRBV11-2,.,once,TGTGCCAGCAGACGCATTGAGGTAGGTGAGCAGTTCTTC,CASRRIEVGEQFF
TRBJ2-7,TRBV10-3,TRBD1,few,TGTGCCATCAGTGAGACGGACAGGAACACCTACGAGCAGTACTTC,CAISETDRNTYEQYF
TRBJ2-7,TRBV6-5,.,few,TGTGCCAGCAGTTACTCGGTCGGGGGTTCCTCCTACGAGCAGTACTTC,CASSYSVGGSSYEQYF
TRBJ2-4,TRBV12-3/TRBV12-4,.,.,TGTGCCAGCAGTTTAAACGGGAGGGGGCCCAAAAACATTCAGTACTTC,CASSLNGRGPKNIQYF
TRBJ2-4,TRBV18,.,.,TGTGCCAGCTCACGGTATAAAGGGATCCGCGACATTCAGTACTTC,CASSRYKGIRDIQYF
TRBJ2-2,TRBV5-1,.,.,TGCGCCAGCAGCTTGCTCTGGCAGGGAGATACCACCGGGGAGCTGTTTTTT,CASSLLWQGDTTGELFF
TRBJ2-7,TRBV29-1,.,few,TGCAGCGTTGGGAGGGGTGGGGACGGATACGAGCAGTACTTC,CSVGRGGDGYEQYF
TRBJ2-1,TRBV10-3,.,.,TGTGCCATCAGTGATGGGGGGAGCGGCAATGAGCAGTTCTTC,CAISDGGSGNEQFF
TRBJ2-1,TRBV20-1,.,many,TGCAGTGCTAGGGTCCCTAGCGACAATGAGCAGTTCTTC,CSARVPSDNEQFF
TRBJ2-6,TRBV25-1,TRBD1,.,TGTGCCAGCAGTGAAGGGGACGGGACAGGCGTCTCTGGGGCCAACGTCCTGACTTTC,CASSEGDGTGVSGANVLTF
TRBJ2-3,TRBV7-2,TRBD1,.,TGTGCCAGCAGCTTTCTGACAGGGCTCTCAGATACGCAGTATTTT,CASSFLTGLSDTQYF
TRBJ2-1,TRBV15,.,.,TGTGCCACCAGCAGAGAAGGAAATGAGCAGTTCTTC,CATSREGNEQFF
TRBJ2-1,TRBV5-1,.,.,TGCGCCAGCAGCTTGGGGGCTAGAGATGGCTGGGTTGATGAGCAGTTCTTC,CASSLGARDGWVDEQFF
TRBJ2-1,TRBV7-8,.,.,TGTGCCAGCAGCTCGGCGTTAGGGAATGAGCAGTTCTTC,CASSSALGNEQFF
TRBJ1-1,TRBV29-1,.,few,TGCAGCGTTGAACCCGGGCAGAACACTGAAGCTTTCTTT,CSVEPGQNTEAFF
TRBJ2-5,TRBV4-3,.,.,TGCGCCAGCAGCCCCTTAGGGCAGGGGCCAAAAGCGGAGACCCAGTACTTC,CASSPLGQGPKAETQYF
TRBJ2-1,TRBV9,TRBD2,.,TGTGCCAGCAGCCCTTCAACCCGGACTAGCGGCCACAATGAGCAGTTCTTC,CASSPSTRTSGHNEQFF
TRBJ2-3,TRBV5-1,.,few,TGCGCCAGCAGCGTTGAAGGGACTCCGGATACGCAGTATTTT,CASSVEGTPDTQYF